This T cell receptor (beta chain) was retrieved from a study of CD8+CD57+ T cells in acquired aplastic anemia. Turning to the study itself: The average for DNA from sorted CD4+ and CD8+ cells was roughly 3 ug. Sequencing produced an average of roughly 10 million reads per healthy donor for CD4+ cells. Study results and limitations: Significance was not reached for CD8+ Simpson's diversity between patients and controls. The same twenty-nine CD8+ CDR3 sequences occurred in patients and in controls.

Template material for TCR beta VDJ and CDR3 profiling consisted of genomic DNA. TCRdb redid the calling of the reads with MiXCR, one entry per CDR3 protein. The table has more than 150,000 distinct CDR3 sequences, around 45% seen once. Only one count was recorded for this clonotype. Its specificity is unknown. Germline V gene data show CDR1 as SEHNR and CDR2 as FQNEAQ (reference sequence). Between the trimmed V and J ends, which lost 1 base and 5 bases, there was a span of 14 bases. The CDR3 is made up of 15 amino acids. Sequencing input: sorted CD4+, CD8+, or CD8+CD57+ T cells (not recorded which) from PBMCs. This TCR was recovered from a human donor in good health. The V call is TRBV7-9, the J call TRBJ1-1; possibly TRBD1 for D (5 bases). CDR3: CASSLVAGKGTEAFF. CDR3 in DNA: TGTGCCAGCAGCTTAGTGGCAGGGAAGGGTACTGAAGCTTTCTTT.